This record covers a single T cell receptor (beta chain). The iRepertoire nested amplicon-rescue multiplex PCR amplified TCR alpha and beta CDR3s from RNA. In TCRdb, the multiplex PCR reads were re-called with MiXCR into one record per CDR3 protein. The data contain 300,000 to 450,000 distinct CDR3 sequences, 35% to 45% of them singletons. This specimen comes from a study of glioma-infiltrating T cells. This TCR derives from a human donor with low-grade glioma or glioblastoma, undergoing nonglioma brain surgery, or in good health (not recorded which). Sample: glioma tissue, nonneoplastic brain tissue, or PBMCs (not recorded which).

The CDR3 DNA follows: TGCGCCAGCAGCCCGAGATCCGGGACAGCCTACGAGCAGTACTTC. Translating it yields CASSPRSGTAYEQYF. This chain uses TRBV4-1 with TRBJ2-7, with 7 bases aligning to TRBD1. Germline V gene data show CDR1 as MGHRA and CDR2 as YSYEKL. The trim removed 4 bases at V and 2 bases at J, leaving 8 bases unmatched. The length of the CDR3 is 15 residues.